Listed below are T cell receptor beta chains from one sample, sequenced in a study of OX40 agonist ivuxolimab in advanced cancers. The protocol was immunoSEQ multiplex PCR, while the TCRdb copy is restricted to in-frame clones and leaves out a portion. The sample contains tens of thousands of clones, 85% to 95% of which appear only once. Sequenced material: CD4+ or CD8+ T cells sorted from blood, taken in a trial of the OX40 agonist ivuxolimab. The receptors originated from an adult with an advanced solid tumor such as melanoma, head and neck, liver or kidney cancer. The CDR3 runs from the conserved cysteine through the conserved F or W. D genes are given only for firm matches. Size values are once, few and many counts, or a class for expanded clones, and some rows have none.

>once|TRBD1|TRBV28|TRBJ2-7
TGTGCCAGCAGCGAGGACAGGTTCACCTACGAGCAGTACTTC
CASSEDRFTYEQYF
>.|.|TRBV7-2|TRBJ1-5
TGTGCCAGCAGCTTGGGGGATCAGCCCCAGCATTTT
CASSLGDQPQHF
>.|TRBD2|TRBV7-9|TRBJ2-1
TGTGCCAGCAGCTCAGACTCTAGCGGTAACAATGAGCAGTTCTTC
CASSSDSSGNNEQFF
>.|TRBD1|TRBV28|TRBJ2-7
TGTGCCAGCAGCCCCGACAGGGACGAGCAGTACTTC
CASSPDRDEQYF
>.|.|TRBV27|TRBJ1-1
TGTGCCAGCAGTTTACAGGGGTGGGGGATGAACACTGAAGCTTTCTTT
CASSLQGWGMNTEAFF
>.|TRBD1|TRBV15|TRBJ2-7
TGTGCCACCGCGAATGAGGGGGCTGAGAACGAGCAGTACTTC
CATANEGAENEQYF
>.|TRBD1|TRBV5-6|TRBJ2-7
TGTGCCAGCAGCTTAAGGCAGGGGGCCGAGCAGTACTTC
CASSLRQGAEQYF
>.|.|TRBV27|TRBJ2-2
TGTGCCAGCAGGTGGCAGGGCACCGGGGAGCTGTTTTTT
CASRWQGTGELFF
>.|.|TRBV13|TRBJ2-1
TGTGCCAGCAGCTTAGAGAACAGCCGCAATGAGCAGTTCTTC
CASSLENSRNEQFF
>.|.|TRBV6-1|TRBJ2-7
TGTGCCAGCAGTGAAGATGGGGCAGGGTTCTACGAGCAGTACTTC
CASSEDGAGFYEQYF
>.|.|TRBV10-1|TRBJ2-7
TGCGCCAGCAGTGCGGACAGCATGGGGCACCCCGAGCAGTACTTC
CASSADSMGHPEQYF
>.|.|TRBV28|TRBJ2-6
TGTGCCAGCAGCTATTCCGGGGGCGCTGGGGCCAACGTCCTGACTTTC
CASSYSGGAGANVLTF
>.|.|TRBV2|TRBJ2-7
TGTGCCAGCAGAGGCGGACTTTCCTACGAGCAGTACTTC
CASRGGLSYEQYF
>.|TRBD1|TRBV6-5|TRBJ1-3
TGTGCCAGCAGGTTCCAGGGGGCTGGAAACACCATATATTTT
CASRFQGAGNTIYF
>few|.|TRBV7-9|TRBJ2-1
TGTGCCAGCAGCTTAACAGGCTCCTACAATGAGCAGTTCTTC
CASSLTGSYNEQFF
>.|TRBD1|TRBV10-2|TRBJ2-5
TGCGCCAGCATCGGACAGGCGGGGACCCAGTACTTC
CASIGQAGTQYF
>.|TRBD1|TRBV7-9|TRBJ1-5
TGTGCCAGCAGCTCGGACAGGGGGCCCATCGCCCAGCATTTT
CASSSDRGPIAQHF
>.|.|TRBV28|TRBJ2-1
TGTGCCAGCAGTCCTGGACTCACCTCCTACAATGAGCAGTTCTTC
CASSPGLTSYNEQFF
>few|.|TRBV9|TRBJ1-1
TGTGCCAGCAGCGTAGAGGGAAGAGTGAACACTGAAGCTTTCTTT
CASSVEGRVNTEAFF
>.|.|TRBV4-3|TRBJ1-2
TGCGCCAGCAGCCAGGACCTCGTGACAAGCTATGGCTACACCTTC
CASSQDLVTSYGYTF
>.|TRBD1|TRBV6-1|TRBJ2-5
TGTGCCAGCAGTGAAATGGGACAGCAAGAGACCCAGTACTTC
CASSEMGQQETQYF
>.|TRBD1|TRBV11-2|TRBJ2-7
TGTGCCAGCACCCAGTACAGGGGCCCCTACGAGCAGTACTTC
CASTQYRGPYEQYF
>once|.|TRBV7-3|TRBJ2-1
TGTGCCAGCAGCTTAACGTCAGCGTATGAGCAGTTCTTC
CASSLTSAYEQFF
>.|TRBD1|TRBV19|TRBJ2-7
TGTGCCAGTAGTATCGGGACAGACCCCTACGAGCAGTACTTC
CASSIGTDPYEQYF
>.|.|TRBV7-2|TRBJ2-3
TGTGCCAGCACCGAAGCCCCAGATACGCAGTATTTT
CASTEAPDTQYF
>.|TRBD2|TRBV19|TRBJ2-2
TGTGCCAGTAGTAGCGGGAGGGCCAGTACCGGGGAGCTGTTTTTT
CASSSGRASTGELFF